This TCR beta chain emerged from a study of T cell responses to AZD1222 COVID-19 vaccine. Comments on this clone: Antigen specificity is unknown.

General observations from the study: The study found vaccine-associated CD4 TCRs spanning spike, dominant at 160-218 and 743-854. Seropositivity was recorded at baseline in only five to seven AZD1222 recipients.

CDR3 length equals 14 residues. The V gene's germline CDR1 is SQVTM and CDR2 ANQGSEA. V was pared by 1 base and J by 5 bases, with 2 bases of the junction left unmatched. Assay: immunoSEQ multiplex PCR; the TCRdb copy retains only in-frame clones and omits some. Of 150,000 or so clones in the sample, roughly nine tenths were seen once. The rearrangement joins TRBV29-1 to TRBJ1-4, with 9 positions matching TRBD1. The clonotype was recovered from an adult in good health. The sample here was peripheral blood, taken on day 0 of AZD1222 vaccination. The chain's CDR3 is CSVEAGTGNEKLFF. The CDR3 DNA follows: TGCAGCGTTGAAGCCGGGACAGGGAATGAAAAACTGTTTTTT.